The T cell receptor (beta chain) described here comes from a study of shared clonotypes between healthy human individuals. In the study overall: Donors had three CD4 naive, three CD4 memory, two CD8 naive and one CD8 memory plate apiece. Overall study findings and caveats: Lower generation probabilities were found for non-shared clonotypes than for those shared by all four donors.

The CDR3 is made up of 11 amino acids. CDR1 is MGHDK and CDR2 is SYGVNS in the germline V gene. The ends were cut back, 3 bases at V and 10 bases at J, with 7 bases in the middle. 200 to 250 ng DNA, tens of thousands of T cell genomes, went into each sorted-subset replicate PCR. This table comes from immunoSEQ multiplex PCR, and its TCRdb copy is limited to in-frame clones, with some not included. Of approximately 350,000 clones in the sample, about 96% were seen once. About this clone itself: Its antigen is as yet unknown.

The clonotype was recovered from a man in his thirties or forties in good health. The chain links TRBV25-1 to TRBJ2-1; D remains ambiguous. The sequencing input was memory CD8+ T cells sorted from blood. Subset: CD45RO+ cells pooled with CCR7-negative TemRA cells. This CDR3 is CASSDYGEQFF. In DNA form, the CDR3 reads TGTGCCAGCAGTGACTACGGAGAGCAGTTCTTC.